One sample yielded the 6 T cell receptor beta chains listed below, sequenced in a study of beta chain features in type 1 diabetes (dated by TCRdb to 2017 to 2018). Study-level results and caveats: In all four CD4+ subsets, TCRB CDR3 length was moderately but significantly shorter in type 1 diabetes patients.

To prepare the library, the immunoSEQ multiplex PCR assay was applied. The entire amount of isolated RNA was reverse transcribed using the High Capacity cDNA Reverse Transcription Kit, so the sequenced TCRB transcripts were expressed ones. TCRdb re-hosts the immuneACCESS table, in-frame sequences only. Its copies lack some clones; in the studies checked, an unresolved V gene accounts for under half of them, and the cause for the rest is not known. The sample profile shows hundreds of thousands of clones; 13% of them were found once. The ten largest clonotypes hold about 0.02% of the sample. No antigens are known for them. Sequencing was performed on naive CD4+ T cells from blood. The cell subset or site label, read with the paper, signifies: true naive CD4+ T cells. The receptors here all came from a man in his late teens or twenties with type 1 diabetes.

The table lists this clone with a few counts. The chain carries TRBV9 and TRBJ1-3; D ambiguous. The CDR3 is 17 residues long. CDR1 is SGDLS and CDR2 is YYNGEE in the germline V gene. Trimming stripped 0 bases from V and 2 bases from J, with 15 bases between. The DNA for the CDR3 is TGTGCCAGCAGCGTAGACCCCTCGGGGATACCTGGAAACACCATATATTTT. Protein sequence: CASSVDPSGIPGNTIYF.

The chain is built from TRBV18 and TRBJ1-2; 8 bases fit TRBD1. The CDR3 sequence is 12 residues long. Trimming removed 5 bases from V and 6 bases from J; junction bases left unmatched: 2. Germline V CDR1 and CDR2: KGHSH, LQKENI. DNA of the CDR3: TGTGCCAGCTCATCGGACAGGGATGGCTACACCTTC. It specifies CASSSDRDGYTF. The entire variable domain, with the rest obtained from reference TRBV18 and TRBJ1-2, is as follows: NAGVMQNPRHLVRRRGQEARLRCSPMKGHSHVYWYRQLPEEGLKFMVYLQKENIIDESGMPKERFSAEFPKEGPSILRIQQVVRGDSAAYFCASSSDRDGYTFGSGTRLTVV.

This clone was detected only a few times. V is TRBV4-2 and J is TRBJ2-5; 7 bases match TRBD2. In germline, CDR1 is LGHNA, CDR2 YNFKEQ. CDR3 length equals 14 residues. The ends lost 0 bases at V and 6 bases at J; junction bases unmatched: 4. For the CDR3, the DNA is TGTGCCAGCAGCCAAGAGGGGAGGGAGCAGACCCAGTACTTC. Translation gives CASSQEGREQTQYF.

CDR3 amino acids: CASSSTGQGYNEQFF. The CDR3 bases are TGTGCCAGCAGCTCGACGGGACAGGGTTACAATGAGCAGTTCTTC. The J gene is TRBJ2-1, the V gene TRBV7-2, with 9 positions matching TRBD1. V shed 4 bases, J shed 4 bases, and the junction held 5 bases outside the gene matches. The CDR3 consists of 15 residues. Germline loops: CDR1 SGHTA, CDR2 FQGNSA.

This clone was seen more than once but under ten times. The CDR3 bases are TGTGCCTGGAGTGTACTTGACAGGGCCTACGAGCAGTACTTC. This gives the protein CAWSVLDRAYEQYF. The V gene is TRBV30, the J gene TRBJ2-7; 7 bases agree with TRBD1. V was pared by 0 bases and J by 2 bases, with 4 bases of the junction left unmatched. Per the germline V gene, CDR1 is GTSNPN and CDR2 is SVGIG (reference sequence). This CDR3 contains 14 residues.

This clone has only a few counts. The chain couples TRBV6-1 to TRBJ2-1, with 10 bases that match TRBD2. This CDR3 has 16 residues. V shed 2 bases, J shed 4 bases, and the junction held 5 bases outside the gene matches. Germline-derived CDR1 and CDR2 are MNHNS and SASEGT. The CDR3, as DNA: TGTGCCAGCAGTGAAAAACGGACTAGCGGTTACAATGAGCAGTTCTTC. Its protein product is CASSEKRTSGYNEQFF.